The present entry profiles one T cell receptor (beta chain) with its context. What it recognizes is unknown. Untouched CD4+ T cells were bead-isolated from PBMC at about 97.7% purity. The method was immunoSEQ multiplex PCR; TCRdb's version includes in-frame clones alone and lacks a portion of them. The table lists approximately 73,000 clones, around 80% of them singletons, with about 1.4% in the top ten. The CDR3 totals 14 residues. V was pared by 3 bases and J by 5 bases, with 11 bases between. CDR1 MNHNS and CDR2 SASEGT come from the germline V gene. The entry originates in a study of T cell repertoires and HLA-DP antigens. Study summary: In vitro CD4+ alloreactivity was against HeLa-presented HLA-DP. Two male donors and one female donor spanned ages 18-to-29 through 60-to-69.

General study findings and limits: Sorted CD137+ cells had clonality about 0.39 against both alloantigens, versus approximately 0.037 pre-culture.

The origin of this receptor is a man aged 55 to 70 in good health and CMV-seronegative. The rearrangement uses TRBV6-1 and TRBJ1-3; possible D gene TRBD1, 6 bases. Sequenced input: CD4+ T cells from PBMCs. Here the CDR3 reads CASSDGQRRNTIYF. CDR3 bases: TGTGCCAGCAGTGATGGACAGAGAAGAAACACCATATATTTT.